Presented here are 14 T cell receptor beta chains from one specimen sequenced in a study of radiotherapy plus CTLA-4 blockade in lung cancer. The protocol was immunoSEQ multiplex PCR, while the TCRdb copy is restricted to in-frame clones and leaves out a portion. The sample shows tens of thousands of clones, approximately 78% of them seen only once. The input for sequencing was peripheral blood, taken from a patient treated with radiotherapy plus ipilimumab. These receptors all stem from a human donor with non-small cell lung cancer who had a complete response to radiotherapy plus ipilimumab.

The rearrangement joins TRBV6-5 to TRBJ1-2; 11 positions agree with TRBD1. This CDR3 spans 15 amino acids. The germline gives CDR1 MNHEY, CDR2 SVGAGI. Germline trimming cut 5 bases from V and 8 bases from J; bases unmatched to any gene: 10. The CDR3 DNA follows: TGTGCCAGCAGTGCCCCGGACAGGGGGCGCGGCGGCTACACCTTC. This codes for CASSAPDRGRGGYTF.

The chain is built from TRBV29-1 and TRBJ2-3; maybe TRBD2 (5 bases). From germline, CDR1 is SQVTM and CDR2 ANQGSEA. The V end was cut by 5 bases, the J end by 0 bases, with 9 bases between. The CDR3 extends over 13 amino acids. The CDR3: CSVLGGSTDTQYF. The CDR3 coding sequence is TGCAGCGTTTTGGGCGGGAGCACAGATACGCAGTATTTT.

V and J are TRBV28 and TRBJ2-5; 10 positions match TRBD2. In germline, CDR1 is MDHEN, CDR2 SYDVKM. The J segment lost 4 bases and the V segment lost 5 bases, leaving 16 bases of the junction unmatched. This CDR3 is 18 amino acids long. The CDR3 bases are TGTGCCAGCAGTCAAGGGGCTAGCGGGAGAGGGAAAAGAGAGACCCAGTACTTC. It codes for CASSQGASGRGKRETQYF.

The genes are TRBV6-5 and TRBJ2-1, with unresolved D. Germline lookup yields CDR1 MNHEY and CDR2 SVGAGI. This CDR3 is 14 amino acids long. Between the trimmed V and J ends, which lost 0 bases and 10 bases, there was a span of 13 bases. The CDR3 region is CASSYSMAAEEQFF. CDR3 nucleotides: TGTGCCAGCAGTTACTCGATGGCGGCCGAGGAGCAGTTCTTC.

This clone has more than one count but fewer than ten. The CDR3 spells CASSSLRGSSGNTIYF. The CDR3 DNA reads as TGTGCCAGTAGTTCTCTCAGGGGCTCCTCTGGAAACACCATATATTTT. The genes are TRBV19 and TRBJ1-3; weak D call: TRBD1 (6 bases). Germline CDR1 reads LNHDA; CDR2 reads SQIVND (reference sequence). Trimming left V 5 bases short and J 0 bases short, with 14 bases between. This CDR3 has 16 residues.

V gene TRBV11-3 combines with J gene TRBJ1-1; no clear D gene. The V end was cut by 5 bases, the J end by 0 bases, with 7 bases between. There are 13 residues in the CDR3. The germline V gene encodes CDR1 SGHNT and CDR2 YENEEA. The CDR3 DNA follows: TGTGCCAGCAGCCCAAGTATGAACACTGAAGCTTTCTTT. Amino acid sequence: CASSPSMNTEAFF.

This chain uses TRBV6-5 with TRBJ1-2, with 8 bases identical to TRBD1. The CDR3 spans 15 residues. The V gene end was trimmed by 2 bases and the J gene end by 6 bases; junction bases not matched to a gene: 8. Per the germline V gene, CDR1 is MNHEY and CDR2 is SVGAGI. The CDR3, as DNA: TGTGCCAGCAGTTACAGAGAGACAGGGGTCGATGGCTACACCTTC. Its translation is CASSYRETGVDGYTF.

V is TRBV2 and J is TRBJ1-5; 8 bases map to TRBD1. This CDR3 comprises 14 residues. Germline V CDR1 and CDR2: SNHLY, FYNNEI. V lost 2 bases to trimming and J lost 7 bases; unmatched junction nucleotides: 4. The CDR3 nucleotides read TGTGCCAGCAGTGAACAGGGGGCTAGACAGCCCCAGCATTTT. Amino acid sequence: CASSEQGARQPQHF.

V is TRBV7-9 and J is TRBJ1-1; D unclear. The CDR3 is 13 amino acids. Germline loops: CDR1 SEHNR, CDR2 FQNEAQ (reference sequence). V shed 3 bases and J shed 8 bases, with 13 bases lying between them. CDR3 loop: CASSFSGSLEAFF. CDR3 bases: TGTGCCAGCAGCTTTTCTGGGAGTCTCGAAGCTTTCTTT.

The chain joins TRBV19 to TRBJ1-1; the D is unclear. Germline V gene sequence: CDR1 LNHDA, CDR2 SQIVND (reference sequence). This CDR3 comprises 16 residues. V shed 4 bases and J shed 5 bases, with 20 bases lying between them. The CDR3 loop reads CASSKGESQVRTEAFF. The CDR3 DNA is TGTGCCAGTAGTAAAGGTGAATCTCAGGTGAGGACTGAAGCTTTCTTT.

The gene calls are TRBV25-1 and TRBJ2-5; D gene unclear. V dropped 1 base and J dropped 7 bases, with 4 bases sitting between them. The CDR3 length is 11 residues. Germline CDR1 is MGHDK and CDR2 is SYGVNS. CDR3 in DNA: TGTGCCAGCAGTGAATTGGGGACCCAGTACTTC. This sequence encodes CASSELGTQYF. Using reference TRBV25-1 and TRBJ2-5 for the parts outside the CDR3, the full variable domain is EADIYQTPRYLVIGTGKKITLECSQTMGHDKMYWYQQDPGMELHLIHYSYGVNSTEKGDLSSESTVSRIRTEHFPLTLESARPSHTSQYLCASSELGTQYFGPGTRLLVL.

The chain joins TRBV7-8 to TRBJ2-7; D tentatively fits TRBD1 or TRBD2 (5 bases each). This CDR3 spans 14 amino acids. Trimming took 5 bases from V and 6 from J, leaving 17 bases between them. Germline CDR1 SGHVS, CDR2 FQNEAQ. CDR3 nucleotide sequence: TGTGCCAGCAGCCGGGGTAGCTTACAGGCCGAGCAGTACGTC. Protein product: CASSRGSLQAEQYV.

This chain joins TRBV4-1 and TRBJ1-3; D gene unclear. The V end lost 0 bases, the J end lost 3 bases, and 12 bases lay between the germline ends. The CDR3 consists of 16 residues. Germline V CDR1 and CDR2: MGHRA, YSYEKL. Here the CDR3 reads CASSQDTRSRGNTIYF. The CDR3 DNA reads TGCGCCAGCAGCCAAGATACGCGGAGTCGTGGAAACACCATATATTTT.

This clone was detected only a few times. J is TRBJ2-1 and V is TRBV7-8; D remains unclear. The CDR3 has 14 amino acids. Trimming shortened V by 1 base and J by 1 base, and 5 bases separated the two germline ends. In germline, CDR1 is SGHVS, CDR2 FQNEAQ. The CDR3 nucleotides read TGTGCCAGCAGCTTAGGAGGTTCCTACAATGAGCAGTTCTTC. This encodes CASSLGGSYNEQFF.